This T cell receptor beta chain emerged from a study of T-cell reconstitution after alpha-beta-depleted transplantation in children. Study-wide results and caveats: As was reported, about two months after transplant, alpha-beta T cells came from several hundred expanded graft clones. Some patients' high day-60 TCRbeta diversity was traced to surviving recipient T cells and thymic progenitors. T-cell counts and diversity were attributed mostly to newly produced T cells one year after transplant.

This clonotype was observed many times. The antigen remains unidentified. Unique molecular identifiers were built into the TCRbeta library. Each CDR3 protein is one row after TCRdb ran MiXCR on the PCR reads. The sample records about 300,000 distinct CDR3 sequences, around 10% being singletons. From germline, CDR1 is LGHNA and CDR2 YNFKEQ. V was trimmed by 3 bases and J by 2 bases, leaving 11 bases between them. CDR3 length equals 14 residues. The specimen was PBMCs, collected before TCRalphabeta/CD19-depleted stem cell transplant. This sequence originates from a boy in the first two years of life with acute myeloid leukemia, due to receive a stem cell transplant. The genes are TRBV4-2 and TRBJ2-7; D is tentatively TRBD1 or TRBD2 (5 bases each). As DNA, the CDR3 is TGTGCCAGCAGCCACTCGGGACGGACCTACGAGCAGTACTTC. This translates into CASSHSGRTYEQYF.